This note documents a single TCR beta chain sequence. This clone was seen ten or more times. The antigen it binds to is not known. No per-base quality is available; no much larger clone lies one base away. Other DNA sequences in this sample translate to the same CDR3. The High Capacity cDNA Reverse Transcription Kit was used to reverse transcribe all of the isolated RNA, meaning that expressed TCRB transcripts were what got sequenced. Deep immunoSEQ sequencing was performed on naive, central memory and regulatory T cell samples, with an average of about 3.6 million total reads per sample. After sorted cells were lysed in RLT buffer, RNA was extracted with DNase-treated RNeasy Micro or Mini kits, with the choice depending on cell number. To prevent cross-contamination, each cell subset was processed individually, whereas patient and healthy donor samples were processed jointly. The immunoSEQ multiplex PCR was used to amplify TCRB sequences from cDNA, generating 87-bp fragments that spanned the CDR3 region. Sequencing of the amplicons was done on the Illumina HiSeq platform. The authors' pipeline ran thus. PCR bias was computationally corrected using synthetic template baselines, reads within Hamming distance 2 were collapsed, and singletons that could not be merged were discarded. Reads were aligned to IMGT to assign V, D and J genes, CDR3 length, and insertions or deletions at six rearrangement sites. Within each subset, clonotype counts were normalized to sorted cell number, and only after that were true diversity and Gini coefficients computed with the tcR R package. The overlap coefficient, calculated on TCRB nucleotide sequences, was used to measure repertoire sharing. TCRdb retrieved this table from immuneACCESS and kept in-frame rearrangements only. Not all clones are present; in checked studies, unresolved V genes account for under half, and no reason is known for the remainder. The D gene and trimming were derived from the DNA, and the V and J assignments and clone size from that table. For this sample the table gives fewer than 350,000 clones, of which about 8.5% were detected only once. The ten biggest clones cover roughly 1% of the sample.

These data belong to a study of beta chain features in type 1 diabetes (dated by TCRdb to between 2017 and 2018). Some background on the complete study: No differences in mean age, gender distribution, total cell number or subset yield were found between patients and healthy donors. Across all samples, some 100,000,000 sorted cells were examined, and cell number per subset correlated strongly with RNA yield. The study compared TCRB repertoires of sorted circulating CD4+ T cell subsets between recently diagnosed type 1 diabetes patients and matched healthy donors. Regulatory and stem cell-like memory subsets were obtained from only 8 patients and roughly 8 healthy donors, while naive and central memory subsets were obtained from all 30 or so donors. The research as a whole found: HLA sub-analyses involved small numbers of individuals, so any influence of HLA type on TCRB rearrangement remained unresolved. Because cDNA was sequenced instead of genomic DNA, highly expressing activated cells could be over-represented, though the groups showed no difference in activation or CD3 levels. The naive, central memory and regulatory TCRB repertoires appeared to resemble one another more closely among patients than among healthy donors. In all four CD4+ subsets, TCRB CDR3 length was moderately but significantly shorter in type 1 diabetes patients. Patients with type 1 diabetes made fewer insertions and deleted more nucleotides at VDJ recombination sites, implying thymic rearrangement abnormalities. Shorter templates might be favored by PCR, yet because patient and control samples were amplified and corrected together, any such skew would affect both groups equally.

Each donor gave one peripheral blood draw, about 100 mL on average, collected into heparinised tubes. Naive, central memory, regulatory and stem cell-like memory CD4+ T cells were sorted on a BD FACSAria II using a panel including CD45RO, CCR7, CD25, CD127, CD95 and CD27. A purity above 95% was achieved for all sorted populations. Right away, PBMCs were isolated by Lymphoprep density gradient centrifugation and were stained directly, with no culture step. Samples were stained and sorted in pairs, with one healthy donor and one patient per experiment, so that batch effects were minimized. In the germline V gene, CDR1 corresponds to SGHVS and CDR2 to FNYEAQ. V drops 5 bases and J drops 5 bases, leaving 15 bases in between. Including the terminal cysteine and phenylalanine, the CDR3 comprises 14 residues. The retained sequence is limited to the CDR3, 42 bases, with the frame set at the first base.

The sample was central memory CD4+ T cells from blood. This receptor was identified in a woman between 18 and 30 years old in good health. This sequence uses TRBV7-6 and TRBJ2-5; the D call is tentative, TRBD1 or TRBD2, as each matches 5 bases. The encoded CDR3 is CASSPGTSKETQYF. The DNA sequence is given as TGTGCCAGCAGCCCCGGGACGTCGAAGGAGACCCAGTACTTC.